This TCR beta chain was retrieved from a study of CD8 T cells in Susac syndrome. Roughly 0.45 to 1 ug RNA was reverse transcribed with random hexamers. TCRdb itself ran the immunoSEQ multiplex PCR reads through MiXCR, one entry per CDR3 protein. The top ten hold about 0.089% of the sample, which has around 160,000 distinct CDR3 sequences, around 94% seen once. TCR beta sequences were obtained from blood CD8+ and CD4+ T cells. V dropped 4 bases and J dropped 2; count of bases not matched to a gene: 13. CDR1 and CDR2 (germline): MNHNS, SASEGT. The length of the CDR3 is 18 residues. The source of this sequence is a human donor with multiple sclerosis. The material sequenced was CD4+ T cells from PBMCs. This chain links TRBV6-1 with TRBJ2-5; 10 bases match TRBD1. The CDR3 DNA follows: TGTGCCAGCAGTGGCCGGGGACCGGGACAGGGGATACAAGAGACCCAGTACTTC. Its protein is CASSGRGPGQGIQETQYF.